Included here is one T cell receptor (beta chain) sequence, with context. This sample stems from a study of blood T cell repertoires in COVID-19. Study-wide background: PBMCs, B-cell-depleted T cells, or T cells were the source of the cDNA or gDNA that made up the material.

This CDR3 has 16 amino acids. CDR1 and CDR2 (germline): MDHEN, SYDVKM. With 6 bases clipped from V and 2 bases from J, the junction kept 8 bases outside the gene matches. Methods used by the authors: Counts of nucleated cells, estimated from reference gene primer amplification, were obtained. The table came from immunoSEQ multiplex PCR; TCRdb's copy has only in-frame clones and leaves some out. The D gene and trimming were derived from the DNA, and the V and J assignments and clone size from that table. The sample consists of over 100,000 clones, about 91% of them appearing once. This chain connects TRBV28 to TRBJ2-1; TRBD2 agrees at 9 bases. This receptor was identified in a man aged 50 to 60 with acute or convalescent COVID-19. The sample taken for sequencing was peripheral blood. Here the CDR3 reads CASSLPGLAPYNEQFF. The CDR3 region has the DNA TGTGCCAGCAGCTTACCGGGACTAGCCCCCTACAATGAGCAGTTCTTC. The entire variable domain, with the rest obtained from reference TRBV28 and TRBJ2-1, is as follows: DVKVTQSSRYLVKRTGEKVFLECVQDMDHENMFWYRQDPGLGLRLIYFSYDVKMKEKGDIPEGYSVSREKKERFSLILESASTNQTSMYLCASSLPGLAPYNEQFFGPGTRLTVL.